These T cell receptor beta chains were read from a single sample in a study of pediatric ulcerative colitis. Generated by immunoSEQ multiplex PCR, the TCRdb table keeps only in-frame clones and is missing some. The table shows some 43,000 clones, with roughly 79% occurring only once. The sequencing sample was made of gut tissue. The origin of the receptors is a girl under 18 with moderate ulcerative colitis. The CDR3 runs from the conserved cysteine through the conserved F or W. D genes are given only for firm matches. Size is omitted from some rows. Given values are once, few, many or a class for expanded clones.

TRBD1	TRBJ2-7	once	TRBV5-1	CASSLGQGAVGEQYF	TGCGCCAGCAGCTTGGGACAGGGGGCAGTCGGCGAGCAGTACTTC
NA	TRBJ1-2	few	TRBV7-2	CASSLDERGYTF	TGTGCCAGCAGCTTAGATGAACGTGGCTACACCTTC
TRBD1	TRBJ2-1	NA	TRBV2	CASQDRGWVNEQFF	TGTGCCAGCCAAGACAGGGGGTGGGTCAATGAGCAGTTCTTC
NA	TRBJ1-1	NA	TRBV6-5	CASSLYGGYTEAFF	TGTGCCAGCAGTTTATACGGAGGGTACACTGAAGCTTTCTTT
NA	TRBJ1-4	once	TRBV4-1	CASSLNWDATNEKLFF	TGCGCCAGCAGCCTCAATTGGGATGCAACTAATGAAAAACTGTTTTTT
NA	TRBJ2-7	once	TRBV5-1	CASRSGVGYEQYF	TGCGCCAGCAGGTCAGGGGTTGGCTACGAGCAGTACTTC
NA	TRBJ2-1	NA	TRBV5-6	CASSYPTGAHEQFF	TGTGCCAGCAGCTACCCGACGGGTGCCCATGAGCAGTTCTTC
TRBD1	TRBJ1-4	NA	TRBV4-2	CASSQGHRDSNEKLFF	TGTGCCAGCAGCCAAGGTCACCGGGACAGTAATGAAAAACTGTTTTTT
NA	TRBJ2-7	NA	TRBV5-5	CASSLSGGYEQYF	TGTGCCAGCAGCTTGTCTGGGGGCTACGAGCAGTACTTC
NA	TRBJ2-7	NA	TRBV18	CASSPLRTETYEQYF	TGTGCCAGCTCACCACTTCGGACTGAAACTTACGAGCAGTACTTC
NA	TRBJ2-7	NA	TRBV18	CASSPGGVSYEQYF	TGTGCCAGCTCACCGGGCGGGGTCAGCTACGAGCAGTACTTC
NA	TRBJ1-1	NA	TRBV7-2	CASSLDAGYTEAFF	TGTGCCAGCAGCTTAGATGCGGGGTATACTGAAGCTTTCTTT
NA	TRBJ1-2	NA	TRBV27	CASSRSRRSGIYGYTF	TGTGCCAGCAGTCGGTCTCGGCGGTCCGGGATCTATGGCTACACCTTC
TRBD2	TRBJ2-3	NA	TRBV5-4	CASSLAGQTNTQYF	TGTGCCAGCAGTTTAGCGGGTCAGACTAATACGCAGTATTTT
NA	TRBJ1-1	NA	TRBV30	CAWSRGVGMNTEAFF	TGTGCCTGGAGTCGGGGGGTAGGGATGAACACTGAAGCTTTCTTT
NA	TRBJ2-6	NA	TRBV7-6	CASSLMMGLGANVLTF	TGTGCCAGCAGCTTAATGATGGGGCTTGGGGCCAACGTCCTGACTTTC
NA	TRBJ2-7	NA	TRBV6-1	CASSSSLVGYYEQYF	TGTGCCAGCAGTTCGTCCCTAGTGGGGTACTACGAGCAGTACTTC
TRBD2	TRBJ2-2	NA	TRBV27	CASTTTSGSRGELFF	TGTGCCAGCACCACGACTAGCGGGAGTCGGGGGGAGCTGTTTTTT
TRBD1	TRBJ2-1	NA	TRBV18	CASSPGDPQGNNEQFF	TGTGCCAGCTCACCAGGGGATCCACAGGGGAACAATGAGCAGTTCTTC
NA	TRBJ1-5	NA	TRBV4-2	CASSQDAPNQPQHF	TGTGCCAGCAGCCAAGATGCGCCCAATCAGCCCCAGCATTTT
TRBD1	TRBJ1-5	NA	TRBV4-1	CAARQGHDQPQHF	TGCGCCGCCAGACAGGGGCACGATCAGCCCCAGCATTTT
NA	TRBJ2-1	NA	TRBV4-1	CASSREGLARSYNEQFF	TGCGCCAGCAGCCGTGAGGGCCTAGCCCGCTCCTACAATGAGCAGTTCTTC
TRBD1	TRBJ1-2	NA	TRBV19	CASSRDRPLTNYGYTF	TGTGCCAGTTCCCGGGACAGACCTTTGACTAACTATGGCTACACCTTC
NA	TRBJ2-2	NA	TRBV7-2	CASSFPGGVRPGELFF	TGTGCCAGCAGCTTCCCAGGCGGTGTAAGACCCGGGGAGCTGTTTTTT
NA	TRBJ2-3	NA	TRBV7-9	CASSGMGVGTDTQYF	TGTGCCAGCTCGGGGATGGGAGTGGGCACAGATACGCAGTATTTT
TRBD1	TRBJ1-1	NA	TRBV5-5	CASSLGTGTGILNTEAFF	TGTGCCAGCAGCTTGGGCACCGGGACAGGGATTCTGAACACTGAAGCTTTCTTT
NA	TRBJ1-3	NA	TRBV28	CASSLPGTFSGNTIYF	TGTGCCAGCAGTCTCCCGGGCACCTTCTCTGGAAACACCATATATTTT
NA	TRBJ2-2	NA	TRBV11-2	CASSHEVLARGELFF	TGTGCCAGCAGCCACGAGGTGCTAGCCCGGGGGGAGCTGTTTTTT
NA	TRBJ1-1	NA	TRBV25-1	CASSEYGGLNTEAFF	TGTGCCAGCAGTGAATATGGGGGGTTGAACACTGAAGCTTTCTTT
TRBD2	TRBJ2-2	once	TRBV5-1	CASSPRTSGDTGELFF	TGCGCCAGCAGCCCGAGGACTAGCGGGGACACCGGGGAGCTGTTTTTT
TRBD1	TRBJ2-2	NA	TRBV5-4	CASSSMIQGAGELFF	TGTGCCAGCAGCTCGATGATACAGGGGGCCGGGGAGCTGTTTTTT
NA	TRBJ2-1	once	TRBV5-1	CASSLLAGTYNEQFF	TGCGCCAGCAGCTTGCTTGCGGGGACCTACAATGAGCAGTTCTTC
NA	TRBJ2-1	NA	TRBV30	CAWSGQNNEQFF	TGTGCCTGGAGTGGACAGAACAATGAGCAGTTCTTC
NA	TRBJ2-1	NA	TRBV11-2	CASSLEARRQQFF	TGTGCCAGCAGCTTAGAGGCCCGTCGTCAGCAGTTCTTC
NA	TRBJ1-4	NA	TRBV7-8	CASRRTATTNEKLFF	TGTGCCAGCAGACGGACGGCAACAACTAATGAAAAACTGTTTTTT
NA	TRBJ2-1	NA	TRBV7-9	CASTPRAYNEQFF	TGTGCCAGCACCCCACGGGCGTACAATGAGCAGTTCTTC
NA	TRBJ1-1	once	TRBV19	CASRTTRDTEAFF	TGTGCCAGTAGGACGACACGGGACACTGAAGCTTTCTTT
NA	TRBJ2-7	NA	TRBV20-1	CSAKSAGLRYF	TGCAGTGCCAAATCGGCAGGGCTTAGGTACTTC
NA	TRBJ1-1	few	TRBV5-1	CASSLERTSVRF	TGCGCCAGCAGCTTGGAAAGAACTAGCGTGAGGTTT
TRBD1	TRBJ1-1	NA	TRBV5-6	CASSAYRGNTEAFF	TGTGCCAGCAGCGCATACAGGGGGAACACTGAAGCTTTCTTT
TRBD1	TRBJ2-4	NA	TRBV30	CACQGEAKNIQYF	TGTGCCTGCCAGGGGGAAGCCAAAAACATTCAGTACTTC
NA	TRBJ2-3	NA	TRBV28	CASSPFLALNTDTQYF	TGTGCCAGCAGTCCCTTTCTAGCACTTAACACAGATACGCAGTATTTT
NA	TRBJ2-7	NA	TRBV27	CASSWGQTYEQYF	TGTGCCAGCAGTTGGGGGCAGACCTACGAGCAGTACTTC
NA	TRBJ2-1	NA	TRBV30	CAWRPSSGHPPEQFF	TGTGCCTGGAGGCCTTCCTCGGGACACCCTCCTGAGCAGTTCTTC
TRBD1	TRBJ1-2	once	TRBV18	CTSSSPGTGGFGYGYTF	TGTACTTCGTCCTCTCCCGGGACAGGGGGTTTCGGCTATGGCTACACCTTC
NA	TRBJ2-7	NA	TRBV21-1	CASSQGEDRGCEQYF	TGTGCCAGCAGCCAAGGGGAGGACAGGGGATGCGAGCAGTACTTC
NA	TRBJ1-1	NA	TRBV7-2	CASRLDSFTEAFF	TGTGCCAGCAGACTAGACAGTTTCACTGAAGCTTTCTTT
NA	TRBJ1-1	NA	TRBV23-1	CASSQLPGTEAFF	TGCGCCAGCAGCCAACTACCAGGGACCGAAGCTTTCTTT